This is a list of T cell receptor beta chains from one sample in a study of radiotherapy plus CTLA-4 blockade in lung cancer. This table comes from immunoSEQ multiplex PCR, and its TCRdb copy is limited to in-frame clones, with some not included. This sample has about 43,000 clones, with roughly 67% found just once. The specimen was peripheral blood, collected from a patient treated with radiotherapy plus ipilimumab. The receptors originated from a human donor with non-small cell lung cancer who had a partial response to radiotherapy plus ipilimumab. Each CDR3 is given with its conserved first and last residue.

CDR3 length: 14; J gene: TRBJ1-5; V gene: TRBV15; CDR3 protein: CATSSTGPHQPQHF
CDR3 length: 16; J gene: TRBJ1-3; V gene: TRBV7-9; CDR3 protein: CASSSLGRLTGNTIYF
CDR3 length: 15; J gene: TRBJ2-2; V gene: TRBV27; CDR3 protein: CASSLLQSNTGELFF
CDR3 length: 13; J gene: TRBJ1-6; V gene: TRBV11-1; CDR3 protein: CASSLSGAEPLHF
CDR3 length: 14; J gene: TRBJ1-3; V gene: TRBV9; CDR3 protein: CASSGAPSGNTIYF
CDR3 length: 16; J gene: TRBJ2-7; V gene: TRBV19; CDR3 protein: CASSKTTWAQAYEQYF
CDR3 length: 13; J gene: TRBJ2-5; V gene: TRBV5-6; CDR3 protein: CASSSGVQETQYF
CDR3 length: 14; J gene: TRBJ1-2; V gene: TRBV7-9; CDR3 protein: CASSPGTGDYGYTF
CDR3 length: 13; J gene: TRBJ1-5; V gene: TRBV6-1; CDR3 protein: CASSRQPNQPQHF
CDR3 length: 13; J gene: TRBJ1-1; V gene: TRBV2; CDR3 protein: CASRDRGPFEAFF
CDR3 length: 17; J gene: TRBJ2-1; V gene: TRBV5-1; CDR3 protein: CASSLRPLAGGGNEQFF
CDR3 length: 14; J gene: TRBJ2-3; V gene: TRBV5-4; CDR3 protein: CASSLGTVTDTQYF
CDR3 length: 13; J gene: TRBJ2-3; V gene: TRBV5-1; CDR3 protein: CASSLTRPDTQYF
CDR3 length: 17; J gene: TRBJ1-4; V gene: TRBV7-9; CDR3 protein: CASSLGTGAQQDEKLFF
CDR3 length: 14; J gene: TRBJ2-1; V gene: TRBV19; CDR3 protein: CASGSLAGGNEQFF
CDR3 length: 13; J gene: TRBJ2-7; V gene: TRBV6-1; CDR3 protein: CASRPREYDEQYF
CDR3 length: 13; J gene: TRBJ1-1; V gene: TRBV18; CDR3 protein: CASSPVKNTEAFF